This TCR beta chain comes out of a study of T cells expressing NK-cell markers. On the study more broadly: Sorted CD3+CD56+NKG2C+, CD3+CD56+NKG2C- and CD3+CD56-NKG2C+ T cells supplied TCR beta repertoires. Regarding the study as a whole: For about 6 donors, the dominant NKG2C+ clonotypes made up about 1.0-7.5% of their CD8+ T cells.

Production of TCR beta cDNA relied on 5'RACE template switching with UMIs. TCRdb re-called the 5' RACE reads and catalogs CDR3 proteins one per entry, DNA excluded. The table lists approximately 460,000 distinct CDR3 sequences. Notes on this clonotype: Its specificity is not known.

The CDR3 extends over 15 amino acids. The germline V gene has CDR1 GTSNPN and CDR2 SVGIG (reference sequence). Material: blood T cells: a sorted CD56 or NKG2C T cell subset, CD4+ or CD8+ T cells, or bulk PBMC T cells (not recorded which). The receptor was derived from a woman between 18 and 69 years old in good health. V is TRBV30 and J is TRBJ2-5; TCRdb proposes TRBD1, but this gene call is untestable without DNA. This CDR3 reads CAWTLGQGNQETQYF. Using reference TRBV30 and TRBJ2-5 for the parts outside the CDR3, the full variable domain is SQTIHQWPATLVQPVGSPLSLECTVEGTSNPNLYWYRQAAGRGLQLLFYSVGIGQISSEVPQNLSASRPQDRQFILSSKKLLLSDSGFYLCAWTLGQGNQETQYFGPGTRLLVL.